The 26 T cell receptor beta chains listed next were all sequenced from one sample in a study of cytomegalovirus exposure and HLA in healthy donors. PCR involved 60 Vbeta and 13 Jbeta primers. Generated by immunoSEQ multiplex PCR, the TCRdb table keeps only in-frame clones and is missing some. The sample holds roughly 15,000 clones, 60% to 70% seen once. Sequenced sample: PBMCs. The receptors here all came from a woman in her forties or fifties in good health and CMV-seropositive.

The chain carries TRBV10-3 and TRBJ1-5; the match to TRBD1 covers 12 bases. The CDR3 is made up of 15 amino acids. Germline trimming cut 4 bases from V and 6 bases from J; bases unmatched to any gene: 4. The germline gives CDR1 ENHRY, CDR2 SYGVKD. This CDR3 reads CAISGGQGAAQPQHF. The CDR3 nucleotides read TGTGCCATCAGTGGGGGACAGGGGGCTGCTCAGCCCCAGCATTTT.

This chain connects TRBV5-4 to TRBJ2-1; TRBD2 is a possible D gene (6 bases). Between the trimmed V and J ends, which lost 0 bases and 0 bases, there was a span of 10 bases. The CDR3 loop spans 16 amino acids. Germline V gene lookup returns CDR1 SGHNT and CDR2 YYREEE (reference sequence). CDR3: CASSLGGLSSYNEQFF. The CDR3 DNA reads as TGTGCCAGCAGCTTGGGGGGACTTTCCTCCTACAATGAGCAGTTCTTC.

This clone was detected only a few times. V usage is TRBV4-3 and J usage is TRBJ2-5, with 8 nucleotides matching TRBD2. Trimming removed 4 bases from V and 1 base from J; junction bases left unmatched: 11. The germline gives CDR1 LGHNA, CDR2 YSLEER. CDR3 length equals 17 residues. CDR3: CASSPDWQREFQETQYF. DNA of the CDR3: TGCGCCAGCAGCCCTGATTGGCAGCGGGAGTTCCAAGAGACCCAGTACTTC.

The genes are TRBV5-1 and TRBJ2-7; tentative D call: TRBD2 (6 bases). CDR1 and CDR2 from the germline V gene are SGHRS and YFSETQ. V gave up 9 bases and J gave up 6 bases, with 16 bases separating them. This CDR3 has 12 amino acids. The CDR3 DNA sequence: TGCGCCACAACCACGGGAGAAGGCGAGCAGTACTTC. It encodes CATTTGEGEQYF. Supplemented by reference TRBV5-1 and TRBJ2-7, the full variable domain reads KAGVTQTPRYLIKTRGQQVTLSCSPISGHRSVSWYQQTPGQGLQFLFEYFSETQRNKGNFPGRFSGRQFSNSRSEMNVSTLELGDSALYLCATTTGEGEQYFGPGTRLTVT.

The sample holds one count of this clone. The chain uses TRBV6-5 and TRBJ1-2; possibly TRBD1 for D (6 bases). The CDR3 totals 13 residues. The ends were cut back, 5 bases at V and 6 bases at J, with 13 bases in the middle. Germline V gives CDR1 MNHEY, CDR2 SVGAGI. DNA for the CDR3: TGTGCCAGCAGTCCCACAGGGTATCATGGCTACACCTTC. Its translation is CASSPTGYHGYTF.

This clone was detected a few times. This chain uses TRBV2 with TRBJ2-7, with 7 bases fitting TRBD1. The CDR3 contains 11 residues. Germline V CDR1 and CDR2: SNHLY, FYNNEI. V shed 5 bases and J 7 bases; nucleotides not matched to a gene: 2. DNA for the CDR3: TGTGCCAGCAGTTCGGACAGGGAGCAGTACTTC. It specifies CASSSDREQYF.

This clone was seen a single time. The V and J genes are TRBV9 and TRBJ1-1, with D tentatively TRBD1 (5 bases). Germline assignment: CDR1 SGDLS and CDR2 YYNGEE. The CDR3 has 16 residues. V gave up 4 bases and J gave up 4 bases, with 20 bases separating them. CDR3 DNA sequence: TGTGCCAGCAGCAACAACGTAGGGGCCATGACCACTGAAGCTTTCTTT. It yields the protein CASSNNVGAMTTEAFF.

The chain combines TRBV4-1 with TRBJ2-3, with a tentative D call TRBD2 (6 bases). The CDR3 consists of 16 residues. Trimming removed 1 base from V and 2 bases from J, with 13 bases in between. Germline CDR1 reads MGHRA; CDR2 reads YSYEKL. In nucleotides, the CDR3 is TGCGCCAGCAGCCAAGTAGCGGACACTGCCACAGATACGCAGTATTTT. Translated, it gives CASSQVADTATDTQYF.

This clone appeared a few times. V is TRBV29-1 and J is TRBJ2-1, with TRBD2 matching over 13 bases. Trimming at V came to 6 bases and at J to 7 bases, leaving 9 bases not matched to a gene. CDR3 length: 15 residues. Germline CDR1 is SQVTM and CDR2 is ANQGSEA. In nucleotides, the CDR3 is TGCAGCGTCAAACTAGCGGGAGGGCGGACGAATGAGCAGTTCTTC. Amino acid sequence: CSVKLAGGRTNEQFF.

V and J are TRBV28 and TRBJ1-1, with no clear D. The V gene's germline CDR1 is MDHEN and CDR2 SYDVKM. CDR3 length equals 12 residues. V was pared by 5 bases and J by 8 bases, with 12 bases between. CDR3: CASSTLVGEAFF. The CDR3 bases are TGTGCCAGCAGTACCCTAGTCGGGGAAGCTTTCTTT. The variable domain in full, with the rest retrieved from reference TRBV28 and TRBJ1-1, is DVKVTQSSRYLVKRTGEKVFLECVQDMDHENMFWYRQDPGLGLRLIYFSYDVKMKEKGDIPEGYSVSREKKERFSLILESASTNQTSMYLCASSTLVGEAFFGQGTRLTVV.

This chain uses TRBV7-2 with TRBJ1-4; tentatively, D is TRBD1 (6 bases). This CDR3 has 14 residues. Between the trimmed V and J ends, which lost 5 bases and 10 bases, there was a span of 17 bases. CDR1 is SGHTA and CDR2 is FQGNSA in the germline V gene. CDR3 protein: CASSLDRDTGKLFF. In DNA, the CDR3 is TGTGCCAGCAGCCTGGATCGGGACACCGGAAAACTGTTTTTT.

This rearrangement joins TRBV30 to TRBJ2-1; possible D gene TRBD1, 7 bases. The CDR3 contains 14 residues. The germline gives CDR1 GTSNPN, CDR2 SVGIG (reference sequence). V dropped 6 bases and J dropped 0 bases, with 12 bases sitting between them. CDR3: CACRRGPSYNEQFF. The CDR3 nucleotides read TGTGCCTGCCGGAGGGGGCCCTCCTACAATGAGCAGTTCTTC.

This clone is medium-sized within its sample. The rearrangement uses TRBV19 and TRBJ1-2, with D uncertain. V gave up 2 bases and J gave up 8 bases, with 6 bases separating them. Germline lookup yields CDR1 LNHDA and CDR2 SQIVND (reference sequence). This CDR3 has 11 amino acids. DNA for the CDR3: TGTGCCAGTAGTATACGGGGAGGCTACACCTTC. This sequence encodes CASSIRGGYTF.

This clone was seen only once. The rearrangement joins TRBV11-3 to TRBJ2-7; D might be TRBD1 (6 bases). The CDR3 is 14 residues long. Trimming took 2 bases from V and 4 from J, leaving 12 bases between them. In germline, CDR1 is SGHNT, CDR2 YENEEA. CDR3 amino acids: CASSLREGVYEQYF. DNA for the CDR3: TGTGCCAGCAGCTTAAGAGAGGGGGTTTACGAGCAGTACTTC.

The CDR3 sequence: CASRRTGINGYTF. The CDR3 DNA reads TGTGCCAGCAGACGTACCGGGATCAATGGCTACACCTTC. This rearrangement joins TRBV25-1 to TRBJ1-2; D is unclear. Trimming took 6 bases from V and 6 from J, leaving 14 bases between them. This CDR3 comprises 13 residues. CDR1 is MGHDK, CDR2 SYGVNS, per germline.

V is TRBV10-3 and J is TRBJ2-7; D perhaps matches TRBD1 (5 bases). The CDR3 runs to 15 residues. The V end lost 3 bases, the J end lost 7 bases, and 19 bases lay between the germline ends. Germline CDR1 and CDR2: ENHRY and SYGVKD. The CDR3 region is CAISDDRAGPWEQYF. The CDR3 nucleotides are TGTGCCATCAGTGACGACCGGGCAGGGCCTTGGGAGCAGTACTTC.

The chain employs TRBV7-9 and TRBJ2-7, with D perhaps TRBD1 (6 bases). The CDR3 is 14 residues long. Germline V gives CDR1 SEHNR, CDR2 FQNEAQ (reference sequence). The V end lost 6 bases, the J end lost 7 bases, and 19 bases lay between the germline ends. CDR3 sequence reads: CASSLGTPLGEQYF. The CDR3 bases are TGTGCCAGCAGTCTCGGGACACCGCTAGGAGAGCAGTACTTC.

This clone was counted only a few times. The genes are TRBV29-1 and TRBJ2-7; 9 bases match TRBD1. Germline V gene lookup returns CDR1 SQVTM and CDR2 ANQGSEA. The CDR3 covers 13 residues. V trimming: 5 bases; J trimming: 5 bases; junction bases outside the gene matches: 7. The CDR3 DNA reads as TGCAGCGTTTATACAGGGGGCTTGCACGAGCAGTACTTC. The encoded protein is CSVYTGGLHEQYF.

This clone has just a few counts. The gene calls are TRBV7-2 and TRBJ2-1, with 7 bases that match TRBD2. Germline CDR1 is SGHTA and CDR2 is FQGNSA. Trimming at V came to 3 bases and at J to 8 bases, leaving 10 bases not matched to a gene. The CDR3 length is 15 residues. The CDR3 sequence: CASSFTSDFRDEQFF. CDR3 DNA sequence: TGTGCCAGCAGCTTTACTAGCGACTTTAGGGATGAGCAGTTCTTC.

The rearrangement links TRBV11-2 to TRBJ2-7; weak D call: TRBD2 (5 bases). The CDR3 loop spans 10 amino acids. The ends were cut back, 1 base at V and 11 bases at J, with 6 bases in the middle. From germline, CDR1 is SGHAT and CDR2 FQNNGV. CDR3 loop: CASSLGGKYF. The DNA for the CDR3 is TGTGCCAGCAGCTTAGGAGGGAAGTACTTC.

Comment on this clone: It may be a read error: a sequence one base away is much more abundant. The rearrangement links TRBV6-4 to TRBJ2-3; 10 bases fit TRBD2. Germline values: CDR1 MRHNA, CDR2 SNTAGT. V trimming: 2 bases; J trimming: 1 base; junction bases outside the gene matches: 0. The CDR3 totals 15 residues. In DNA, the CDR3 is TGTGCCAGCAGTGACGGGACTAGCGGCACAGATACGCAGTATTTT. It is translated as CASSDGTSGTDTQYF.

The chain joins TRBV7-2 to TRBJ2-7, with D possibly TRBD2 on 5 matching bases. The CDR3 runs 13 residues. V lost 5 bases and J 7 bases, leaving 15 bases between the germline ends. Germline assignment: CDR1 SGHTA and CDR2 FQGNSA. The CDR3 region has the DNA TGTGCCAGCAGCCCCGGACTGCTCAGGGAGCAGTACTTC. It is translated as CASSPGLLREQYF.

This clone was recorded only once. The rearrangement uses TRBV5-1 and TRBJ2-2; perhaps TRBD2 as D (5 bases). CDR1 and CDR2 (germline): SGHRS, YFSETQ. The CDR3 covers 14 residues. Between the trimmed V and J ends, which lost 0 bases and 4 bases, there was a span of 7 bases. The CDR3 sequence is CASSLAGITGELFF. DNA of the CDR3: TGCGCCAGCAGCTTGGCCGGGATCACCGGGGAGCTGTTTTTT.

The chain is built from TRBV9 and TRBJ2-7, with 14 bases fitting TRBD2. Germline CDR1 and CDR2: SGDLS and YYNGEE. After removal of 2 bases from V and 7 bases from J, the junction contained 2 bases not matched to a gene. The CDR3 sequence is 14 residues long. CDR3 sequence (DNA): TGTGCCAGCAGCGTGGGACTAGCGGGAGTGGAGCAGTACTTC. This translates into CASSVGLAGVEQYF.

CDR3 DNA sequence: TGCAGCGTTGGGACAGGGAATCAGCCCCAGCATTTT. It translates to CSVGTGNQPQHF. The chain recombines TRBV29-1 with TRBJ1-5; 8 bases fit TRBD1. Trimming removed 4 bases from V and 4 bases from J; junction bases left unmatched: 0. The CDR3 has 12 residues. Germline V gene sequence: CDR1 SQVTM, CDR2 ANQGSEA.

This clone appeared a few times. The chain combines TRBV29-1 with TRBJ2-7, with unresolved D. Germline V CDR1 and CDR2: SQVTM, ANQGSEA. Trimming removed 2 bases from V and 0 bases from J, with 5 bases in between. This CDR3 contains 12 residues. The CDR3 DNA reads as TGCAGCGTTGAATCTGACTCCTACGAGCAGTACGTC. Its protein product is CSVESDSYEQYV.